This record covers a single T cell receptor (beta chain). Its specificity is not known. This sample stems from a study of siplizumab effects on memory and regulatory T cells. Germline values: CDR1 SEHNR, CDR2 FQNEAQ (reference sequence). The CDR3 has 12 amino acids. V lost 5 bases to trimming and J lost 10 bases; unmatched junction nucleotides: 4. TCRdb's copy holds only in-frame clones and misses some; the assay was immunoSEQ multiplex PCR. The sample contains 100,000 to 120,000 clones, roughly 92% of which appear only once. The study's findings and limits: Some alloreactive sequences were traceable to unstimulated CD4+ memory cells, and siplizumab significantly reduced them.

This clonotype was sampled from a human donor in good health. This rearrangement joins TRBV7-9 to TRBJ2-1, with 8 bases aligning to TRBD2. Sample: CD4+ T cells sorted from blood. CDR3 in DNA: TGTGCCAGCAGCCCTCAGCGGGGGGAGCAGTTCTTC. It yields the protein CASSPQRGEQFF.